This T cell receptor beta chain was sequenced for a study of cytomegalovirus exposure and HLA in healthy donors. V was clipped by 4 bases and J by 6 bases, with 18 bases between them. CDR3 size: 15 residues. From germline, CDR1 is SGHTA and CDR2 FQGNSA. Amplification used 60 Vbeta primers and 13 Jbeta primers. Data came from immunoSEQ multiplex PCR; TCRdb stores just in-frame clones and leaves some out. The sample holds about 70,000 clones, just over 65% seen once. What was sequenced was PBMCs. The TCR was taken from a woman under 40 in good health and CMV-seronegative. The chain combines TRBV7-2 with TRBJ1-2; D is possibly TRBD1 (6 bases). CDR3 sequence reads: CASSSQQGKVDGYTF. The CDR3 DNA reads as TGTGCCAGCAGCTCCCAACAGGGAAAGGTAGATGGCTACACCTTC.